The sequence of this T cell receptor (beta chain) was determined in a study of blood T cell repertoires in COVID-19. Overall study: Italy, Spain and the United States were the sources of the convalescent and acute COVID-19 samples. Sources were T cells, B-cell-depleted T cells, or PBMCs; the material itself was cDNA or gDNA.

The count of this clone is one. The table came from immunoSEQ multiplex PCR; TCRdb's copy has only in-frame clones and leaves some out. This table holds hundreds of thousands of clones, roughly 86% found once. Trimming removed 2 bases from V and 6 bases from J, with 10 bases in between. Germline CDR1 and CDR2: MNHEY and SMNVEV (reference sequence). The CDR3 covers 14 residues. The TCR was taken from a human donor in a cohort sampled during active COVID-19. The sequenced material came from peripheral blood. The chain employs TRBV27 and TRBJ2-2; TRBD1 is a possible D gene (6 bases). CDR3 DNA sequence: TGTGCCAGCAGTTTAACAGGGTGGGCCGGGGAGCTGTTTTTT. Encoded protein: CASSLTGWAGELFF.